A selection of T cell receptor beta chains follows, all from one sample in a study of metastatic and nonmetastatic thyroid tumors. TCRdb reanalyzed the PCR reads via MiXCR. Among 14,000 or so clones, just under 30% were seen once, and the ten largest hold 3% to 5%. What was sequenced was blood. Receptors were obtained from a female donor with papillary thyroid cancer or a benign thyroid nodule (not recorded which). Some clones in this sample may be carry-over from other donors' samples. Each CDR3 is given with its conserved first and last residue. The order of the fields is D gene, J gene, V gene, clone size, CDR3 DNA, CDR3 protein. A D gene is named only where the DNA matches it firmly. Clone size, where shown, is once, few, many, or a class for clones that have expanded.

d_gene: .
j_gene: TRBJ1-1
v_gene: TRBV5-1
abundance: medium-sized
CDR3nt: TGCGCCAGCAGCATCCGGGGGGGCGGAACTGAAGCTTTCTTT
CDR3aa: CASSIRGGGTEAFF

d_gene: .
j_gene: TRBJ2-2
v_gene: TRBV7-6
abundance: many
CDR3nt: TGTGCCAGCAGCTTACGTTCAGGGAAGCTGTTTTTT
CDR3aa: CASSLRSGKLFF

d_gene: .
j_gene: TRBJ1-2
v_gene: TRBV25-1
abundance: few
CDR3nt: TGTGCCAGCAGTGAATATGGGGATTTCTACACCTTC
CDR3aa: CASSEYGDFYTF

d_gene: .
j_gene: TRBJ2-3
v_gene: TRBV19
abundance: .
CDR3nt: TGTGCCAGTAGTACCTCAGGGGATACGCAGTATTTT
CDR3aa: CASSTSGDTQYF

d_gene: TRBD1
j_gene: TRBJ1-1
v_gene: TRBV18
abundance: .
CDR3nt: TGTGCCAGCTCTTTTGAACAGGGGGCAACAACTGAAGCTTTCTTT
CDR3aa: CASSFEQGATTEAFF

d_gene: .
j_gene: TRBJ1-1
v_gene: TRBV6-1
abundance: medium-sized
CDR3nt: TGTGCCAGTATTATTCGCAGGCCTATGAACACTGAAGCTTTCTTT
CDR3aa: CASIIRRPMNTEAFF

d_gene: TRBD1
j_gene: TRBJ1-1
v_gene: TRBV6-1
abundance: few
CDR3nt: TGTGCCAGCAATGCCAGGGGGTTCTTTAACACTGAAGCTTTCTTT
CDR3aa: CASNARGFFNTEAFF

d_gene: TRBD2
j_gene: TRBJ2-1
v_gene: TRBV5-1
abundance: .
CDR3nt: TGCGCCAGCAGACGGCGGGAGGGCTCAAATGAGCAGTTCTTC
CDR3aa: CASRRREGSNEQFF

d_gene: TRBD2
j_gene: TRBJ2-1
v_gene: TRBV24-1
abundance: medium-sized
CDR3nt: TGTGCCACCAGTGCTCGGGAGGGCCTCTTTACTGAGCAGTTCTTC
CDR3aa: CATSAREGLFTEQFF

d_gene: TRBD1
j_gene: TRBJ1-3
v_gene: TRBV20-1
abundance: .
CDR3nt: TGCAGTGTTCCGGGAGGGGGCGAAAGAAACACCATATATTTT
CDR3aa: CSVPGGGERNTIYF